Below, one TCR beta chain is given with its context. Its antigen is unknown. The input lacks base qualities; no much larger clone sits a single base away. The sample's treatment or condition label, decoded: live attenuated yellow fever vaccine strain. Two biological replicates of bulk PBMCs were collected at each blood-draw timepoint. A standard Ficoll-Paque protocol was used to isolate PBMCs from peripheral blood. TriZol was used to extract RNA from bulk PBMCs, CD4 and CD8 fractions, and dextramer-positive and dextramer-negative fractions. This specimen comes from a study of T cells after yellow fever vaccination (dated by TCRdb to the late 2010s). Notes on the research overall: Libraries from fractions with low cell numbers were prepared with the SMART-Seq v4 Ultra Low Input RNA kit. Bulk PBMC replicates and cell subsets were isolated from blood drawn at multiple timepoints before and after both primary and secondary immunization. Bulk TCR alpha and beta repertoires were sequenced longitudinally to track T-cell clones before and after primary and booster YFV17D yellow fever vaccination. Two healthy male donors, one aged 18 to 29 and one aged 30 to 40 years, made up the cohort. Points the paper makes about the study in general: After the booster, most clones that had expanded after primary vaccination were detected again (around 96% of CD4 and more than 85% of CD8), suggesting broad maintenance of memory. A small fraction of clonotypes appeared in both the CD4 and CD8 compartments, likely as a result of convergent recombination. Computational filtering was required because FACS-sorted repertoires could contain abundant contaminating clonotypes from the bulk population. The secondary T-cell response was weaker than the primary response but faster, peaking on day 5 instead of day 15. Only a couple of donors were included in the study, so the extent to which the findings can be generalized is limited.

V lost 4 bases and J lost 5 bases, and the count of bases not matched to a germline gene is 10. The CDR3 has 17 amino acids, counting the end cysteine and phenylalanine. Only the CDR3 DNA is retained, 51 bases long and in frame from the first base. The germline V gene yields SGHRS for CDR1 and YFSETQ for CDR2. Synthesis of TCR cDNA relied on 5'RACE template switching, a step that introduced a universal primer site along with unique molecular identifiers. Priming for cDNA synthesis came from both the TCR alpha and TCR beta constant segments. Library amplification used two PCR steps, and the second PCR step added sample barcodes and sequencing adapters. Sequencing of libraries was done on Illumina HiSeq 2500 (2x100 bp) or NovaSeq (2x150 bp). The study's processing was this. Reads were demultiplexed and collapsed into UMI consensus sequences with MIGEC, and V(D)J alignment was performed with MiXCR. Vaccine-responding clonotypes were defined with edgeR using replicate PBMC samples, requiring FDR below 0.01 and a log2 fold change above 5 up to day 15. Each bulk clonotype received a CD4 or CD8 identity based on whether the sequenced CD4 or CD8 repertoire contained that clonotype at higher abundance. TCRdb took the public reads, trimmed them with fastp at Q25, ran MiXCR for clone calling and kept in-frame beta chains. Each entry merges the rows of one CDR3 protein and shows their most common DNA and genes. These V and J calls originate from TCRdb's pipeline instead of the authors' own analysis. In this sample the table shows 320,000 or so distinct CDR3 sequences, approximately 8% of which occur a single time. The ten most abundant clones make up around 17% of the sample.

The TCR comes from a man younger than 35 who received the YFV17D yellow fever vaccine. The chain links TRBV5-1 with TRBJ2-3; TRBD2 agrees with 13 junctional bases. The starting material was PBMCs, obtained about 49 days after the first yellow fever vaccination. CDR3 sequence: CASSLYRLAGGGDTQYF. The DNA reads TGCGCCAGCAGCCTCTACCGACTAGCGGGGGGAGGAGATACGCAGTATTTT.